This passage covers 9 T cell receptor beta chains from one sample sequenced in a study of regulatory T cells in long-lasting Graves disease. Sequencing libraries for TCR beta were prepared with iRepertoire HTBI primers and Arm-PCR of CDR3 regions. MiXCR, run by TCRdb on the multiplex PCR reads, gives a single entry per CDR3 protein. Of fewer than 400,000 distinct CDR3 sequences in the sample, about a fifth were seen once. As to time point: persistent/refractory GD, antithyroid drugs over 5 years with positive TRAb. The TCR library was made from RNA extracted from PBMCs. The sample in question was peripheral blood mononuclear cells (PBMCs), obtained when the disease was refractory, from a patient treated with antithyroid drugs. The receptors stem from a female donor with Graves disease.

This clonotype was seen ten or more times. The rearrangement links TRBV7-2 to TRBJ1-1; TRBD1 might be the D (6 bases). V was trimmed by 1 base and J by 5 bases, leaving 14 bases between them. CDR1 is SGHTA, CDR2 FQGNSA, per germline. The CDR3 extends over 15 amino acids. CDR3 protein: CASSLDPGAWTEAFF. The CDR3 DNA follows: TGTGCCAGCAGCTTAGATCCGGGGGCGTGGACTGAAGCTTTCTTT.

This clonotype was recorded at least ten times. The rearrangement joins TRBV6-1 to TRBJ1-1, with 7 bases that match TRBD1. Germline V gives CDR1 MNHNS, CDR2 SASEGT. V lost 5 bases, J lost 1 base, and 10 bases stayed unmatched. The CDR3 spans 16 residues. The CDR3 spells CASSHVLGQQNTEAFF. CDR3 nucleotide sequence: TGTGCCAGCAGTCATGTCTTGGGACAGCAGAACACTGAAGCTTTCTTT.

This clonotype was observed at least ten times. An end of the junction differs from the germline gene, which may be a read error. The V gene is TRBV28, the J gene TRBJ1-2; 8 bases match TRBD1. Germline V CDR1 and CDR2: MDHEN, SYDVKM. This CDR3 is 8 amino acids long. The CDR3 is CRGHGYTF. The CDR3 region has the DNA TGCAGGGGGCACGGCTACACCTTC.

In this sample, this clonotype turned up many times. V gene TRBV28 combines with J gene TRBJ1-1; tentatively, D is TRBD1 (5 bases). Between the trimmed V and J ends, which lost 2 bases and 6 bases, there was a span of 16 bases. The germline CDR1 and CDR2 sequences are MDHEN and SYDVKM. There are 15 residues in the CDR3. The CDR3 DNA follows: TGTGCCAGCAGTTTAAATATGGTGTCGGGGGCTGAAGCTTTCTTT. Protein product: CASSLNMVSGAEAFF.

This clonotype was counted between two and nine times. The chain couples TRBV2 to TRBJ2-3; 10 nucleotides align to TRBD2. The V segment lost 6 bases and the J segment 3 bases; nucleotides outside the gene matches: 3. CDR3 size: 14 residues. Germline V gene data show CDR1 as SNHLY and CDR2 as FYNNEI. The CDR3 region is CASRKLAGTDTQYF. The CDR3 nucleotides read TGTGCCAGCAGGAAACTAGCGGGGACAGATACGCAGTATTTT.

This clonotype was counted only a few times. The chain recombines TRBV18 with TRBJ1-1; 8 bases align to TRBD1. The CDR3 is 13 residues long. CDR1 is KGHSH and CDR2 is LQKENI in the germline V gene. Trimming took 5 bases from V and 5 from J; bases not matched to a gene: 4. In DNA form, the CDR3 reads TGTGCCAGCTCAATACAGGGGGGGACTGAAGCTTTCTTT. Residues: CASSIQGGTEAFF.

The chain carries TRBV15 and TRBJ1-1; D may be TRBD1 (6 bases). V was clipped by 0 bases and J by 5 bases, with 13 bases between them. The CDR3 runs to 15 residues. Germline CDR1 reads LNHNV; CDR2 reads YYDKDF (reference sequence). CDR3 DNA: TGTGCCACCAGCAGAGACCAGGGGCCCGCAACTGAAGCTTTCTTT. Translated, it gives CATSRDQGPATEAFF.

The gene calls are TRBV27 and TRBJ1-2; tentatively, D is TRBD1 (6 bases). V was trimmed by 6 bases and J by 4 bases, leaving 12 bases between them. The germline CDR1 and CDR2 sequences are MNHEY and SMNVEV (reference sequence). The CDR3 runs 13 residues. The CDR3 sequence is CASREGGGYGYTF. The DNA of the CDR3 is TGTGCCAGCAGGGAAGGGGGTGGCTATGGCTACACCTTC.

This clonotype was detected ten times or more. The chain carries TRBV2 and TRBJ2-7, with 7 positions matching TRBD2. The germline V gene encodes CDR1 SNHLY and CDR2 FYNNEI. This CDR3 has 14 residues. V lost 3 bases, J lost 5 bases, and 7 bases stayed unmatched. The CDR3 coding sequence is TGTGCCAGCAGTGATTCGCGGGAGAGCCACGAGCAGTACTTC. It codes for CASSDSRESHEQYF.